The source of this T cell receptor beta chain is a study of OX40 agonist ivuxolimab in advanced cancers. As for the study in general: Having had anti-PD-1, anti-PD-L1 or anti-CTLA-4 therapy before was allowed, and approximately 40% had some. Findings and caveats of the study: Blood T cells, both CD4+ and CD8+, expanded clonally by week 6 at 0.1 to 3.0 mg/kg. Relative to CD4+, CD8+ T cells held more expanded clones on average.

As regards this clone: Its antigen is as yet unknown.

Sequenced by immunoSEQ multiplex PCR; TCRdb stores in-frame clones only, minus some. The data contain approximately 43,000 clones, about 86% of them singletons. Germline CDR1 reads SGHDT; CDR2 reads YYEEEE. This CDR3 has 13 residues. Trimming took 4 bases from V and 8 from J; bases not matched to a gene: 8. This specimen was CD4+ or CD8+ T cells sorted from blood, taken in a trial of the OX40 agonist ivuxolimab. The origin of this receptor is an adult with an advanced solid tumor such as melanoma, head and neck, liver or kidney cancer. The gene calls are TRBV5-6 and TRBJ1-2; 7 bases line up with TRBD1. The CDR3 loop is CASSPESRGGYTF. CDR3 nucleotides: TGTGCCAGCAGCCCGGAGTCCAGGGGGGGCTACACCTTC.